This TCR beta chain appears in the sequencing data of a study of T cells after posttransplantation cyclophosphamide. Regarding the study as a whole: Recipient CMV seropositivity and CMV reactivation strongly tracked TRB clonality. Later post-transplant blood repertoires were often dominated by donor CD8+ memory clones. Blood and skin or GI T cell repertoires showed limited TRB overlap.

Clones were read by immunoSEQ multiplex PCR, and TCRdb kept only the in-frame ones, dropping some. The repertoire shows 20,000 to 30,000 clones, none seen only once; the top ten take 4% to 5.5%. Comment on this clone: What it recognizes is unknown.

Trimming pared 8 bases from V and 7 bases from J, leaving 17 bases between. Germline CDR1 and CDR2: SQVTM and ANQGSEA. The CDR3 contains 12 residues. The chain couples TRBV29-1 to TRBJ1-1; perhaps TRBD1 as D (6 bases). Sequencing was carried out using PBMCs. The receptor's source is a woman aged 45-65 years in good health, CMV-negative, and a related stem cell transplant donor. CDR3 bases: TGCAGCCCCTCCGGGACAAGCCGTGAAGCTTTCTTT. It yields the protein CSPSGTSREAFF. The full variable domain, in which reference TRBV29-1 and TRBJ1-1 provide the parts outside the CDR3, is SAVISQKPSRDICQRGTSLTIQCQVDSQVTMMFWYRQQPGQSLTLIATANQGSEATYESGFVIDKFPISRPNLTFSTLTVSNMSPEDSSIYLCSPSGTSREAFFGQGTRLTVV.